This T cell receptor beta chain was found in a study of long-term antiretroviral therapy in people with HIV. About the research overall: Samples collected earliest predate the 2015 immediate-ART recommendation by about a decade. Study results and caveats: Those clones which expanded before ART made up the dominant part of the repertoire at all time points. Post-treatment diversity went higher with ART but stayed below transplant donor controls.

V shed 0 bases and J shed 4 bases, with 12 bases lying between them. Per the germline V gene, CDR1 is WSHSY and CDR2 is SAAADI. The CDR3 extends over 15 amino acids. Concerning this clone itself: Its specificity is not known.

Survey-level immunoSEQ v3.0 assays were run. Samples were sequenced targeting roughly 35,000-50,000 T-cell genomes each. Measured with immunoSEQ multiplex PCR; TCRdb has only the in-frame clones, and not every one. The sample lists over 20,000 clones; 85% were seen once. Here the sequenced sample was unsorted PBMCs, taken 1.6 years after starting antiretroviral therapy. The chain has TRBV10-2 and TRBJ1-2; possible D gene TRBD1, 5 bases. The TCR comes from a man in his forties with HIV. Written as DNA, the CDR3 is TGCGCCAGCAGTGAGTCCACAGTGGGGGGCTATGGCTACACCTTC. It codes for CASSESTVGGYGYTF.